This T cell receptor beta chain was recovered during a study of cytomegalovirus exposure and HLA in healthy donors. The donors were members of the validation cohort, which comprised roughly 130 subjects and was separate from the first cohort of 666 subjects. Overall study findings and caveats: Specific recognition of CMV antigens was confirmed in vitro for a few chains (all CMV-associated).

For this clone: As yet, its antigen is unknown.

Clones were read by immunoSEQ multiplex PCR, and TCRdb kept only the in-frame ones, dropping some. The sample consists of around 150,000 clones, around 90% of them appearing once. Unmatched junction bases numbered 13, after V lost 0 bases and J lost 4 bases. There are 18 residues in the CDR3. CDR1 and CDR2 from the germline V gene are SGHVS and FQNEAQ. V usage is TRBV7-8 and J usage is TRBJ2-5; 8 bases agree with TRBD2. Specimen: PBMCs. The TCR comes from a man between 18 and 29 years old in good health and CMV-seronegative. The chain's CDR3 is CASSLARGGRAKVETQYF. CDR3 DNA: TGTGCCAGCAGCTTAGCGCGCGGGGGGCGGGCAAAGGTAGAGACCCAGTACTTC.